These T cell receptor beta chains were read from a single sample in a study of T cell repertoires in cytomegalovirus infection. MiXCR, applied by TCRdb to the reads, yields one record per CDR3 protein. The sample contains 750,000 to 950,000 distinct CDR3 sequences, about 28% of which appear only once. These receptors have no known antigen. Source: cultured CD8+ T cells from PBMCs, taken from culture after CMV antigen stimulation. All receptors derive from a human donor in good health (CMV status not recorded). Some clones in this sample may be carry-over from other donors' samples. CDR3s include the opening cysteine and the closing phenylalanine or tryptophan. A D gene is named only where the DNA matches it firmly. The size entry is marked missing in some rows and otherwise reads once, few, many or a size class.

CDR3 | DNA | D | size | J | V
CASSSTGTSGNEQFF | TGTGCCAGCAGTTCTACCGGGACTAGCGGCAATGAGCAGTTCTTC | TRBD2 | many | TRBJ2-1 | TRBV7-3
CASSPADTGRNEQFF | TGTGCCAGCAGCCCCGCGGACACCGGACGCAATGAGCAGTTCTTC | . | few | TRBJ2-1 | TRBV7-9
CASSQDRSGGADTQYF | TGCGCCAGCAGCCAAGATAGGAGCGGGGGGGCAGATACGCAGTATTTT | TRBD2 | . | TRBJ2-3 | TRBV4-3
CASSFSGETYGTDTQYF | TGTGCCAGCAGCTTCAGCGGTGAGACCTACGGCACAGATACGCAGTATTTT | . | . | TRBJ2-3 | TRBV7-8
CASSLSVNPYEQYF | TGTGCCAGCAGCTTGAGTGTCAATCCCTACGAGCAGTACTTC | . | few | TRBJ2-7 | TRBV7-9
CASSSPSGGSDTQYF | TGTGCCAGCAGTTCTCCTAGCGGGGGGTCAGATACGCAGTATTTT | TRBD2 | few | TRBJ2-3 | TRBV27
CASRVTGEAPHTEAFF | TGTGCCAGCAGGGTGACAGGGGAGGCTCCTCACACTGAAGCTTTCTTT | TRBD1 | few | TRBJ1-1 | TRBV12-3/TRBV12-4
CSADVVEVGTEAFF | TGCAGCGCCGATGTTGTGGAAGTGGGCACTGAAGCTTTCTTT | . | once | TRBJ1-1 | TRBV29-1
CASRSGAPETQYF | TGTGCCAGCAGGTCCGGCGCCCCGGAGACCCAGTACTTC | . | many | TRBJ2-5 | TRBV12-3/TRBV12-4
CASSSQGGKFEQYF | TGTGCCAGCAGCTCCCAGGGGGGGAAATTCGAGCAGTACTTC | . | few | TRBJ2-7 | TRBV7-9
CFRSLAKNIQYF | TGTTTCCGTTCTTTAGCCAAAAACATTCAGTACTTC | . | many | TRBJ2-4 | TRBV7-2
CATSSPSTGVYNEQFF | TGTGCCACCAGCAGTCCCTCGACAGGGGTTTACAATGAGCAGTTCTTC | TRBD1 | . | TRBJ2-1 | TRBV15
CASSYSGTSGGPTYEQYF | TGTGCCAGCAGTTACTCCGGGACTAGCGGGGGGCCAACCTACGAGCAGTACTTC | TRBD2 | . | TRBJ2-7 | TRBV6-2/TRBV6-3
CASSVGLAAAGNTGELFF | TGTGCCAGCAGCGTCGGACTAGCGGCCGCAGGGAACACCGGGGAGCTGTTTTTT | TRBD2 | few | TRBJ2-2 | TRBV7-6
CASSWEGTQPQHF | TGTGCCAGCAGCTGGGAGGGGACTCAGCCCCAGCATTTT | . | . | TRBJ1-5 | TRBV5-4
CASSYPGLVYNEQFF | TGTGCCAGCAGTTATCCCGGACTAGTCTACAATGAGCAGTTCTTC | TRBD2 | . | TRBJ2-1 | TRBV6-2/TRBV6-3
CASSLKWGTPEAFF | TGTGCCAGCAGCTTAAAATGGGGAACGCCTGAAGCTTTCTTT | . | . | TRBJ1-1 | TRBV7-8
CASSLTGGTDEAFF | TGTGCCAGCAGCTTAACGGGGGGAACAGATGAAGCTTTCTTT | . | . | TRBJ1-1 | TRBV7-3
CASLSRDRDKNEQFF | TGTGCCAGCTTGAGCCGGGACAGGGACAAAAATGAGCAGTTCTTC | TRBD1 | few | TRBJ2-1 | TRBV6-2/TRBV6-3
CASSPGEGLNTGELFF | TGTGCCAGCAGCCCCGGAGAGGGGTTAAACACCGGGGAGCTGTTTTTT | . | few | TRBJ2-2 | TRBV7-9
CASSLGYGQGATNEKLFF | TGTGCCAGCAGCTTAGGGTACGGACAGGGTGCAACTAATGAAAAACTGTTTTTT | TRBD1 | few | TRBJ1-4 | TRBV7-9
CASSLALRTTGHSGGNTIYF | TGTGCCAGCAGTTTAGCGCTAAGGACGACGGGGCACTCTGGGGGAAACACCATATATTTT | . | . | TRBJ1-3 | TRBV12-3/TRBV12-4
CATSDPGTGVDEQFF | TGTGCCACCAGTGATCCCGGGACAGGGGTCGATGAGCAGTTCTTC | TRBD1 | . | TRBJ2-1 | TRBV24-1
CASSYWQNTDTQYF | TGTGCCAGCAGTTACTGGCAGAACACAGATACGCAGTATTTT | . | . | TRBJ2-3 | TRBV6-5
CASSFAAPQETQYF | TGTGCCAGCAGTTTTGCGGCGCCCCAAGAGACCCAGTACTTC | . | . | TRBJ2-5 | TRBV12-3/TRBV12-4
CASSLAITTEAFF | TGTGCCAGCAGTTTAGCCATAACCACTGAAGCTTTCTTT | . | few | TRBJ1-1 | TRBV12-3/TRBV12-4
CASSFFLDRGIHEQYF | TGTGCCAGCAGTTTTTTCTTGGACAGGGGGATCCACGAGCAGTACTTC | TRBD1 | . | TRBJ2-7 | TRBV12-3/TRBV12-4
CASNQGPSSYEQYF | TGTGCCTCAAACCAGGGGCCGAGCTCCTACGAGCAGTACTTC | . | . | TRBJ2-7 | TRBV18
CASSPLGGDDYGYTF | TGTGCCAGCAGCCCACTAGGAGGGGATGACTATGGCTACACCTTC | . | . | TRBJ1-2 | TRBV7-2
CASSNSYGYTF | TGTGCCAGTAGTAATTCGTATGGCTACACCTTC | . | . | TRBJ1-2 | TRBV19
CASSLESSLRVEFF | TGTGCCAGCAGCTTAGAATCTAGCTTACGTGTCGAGTTCTTC | . | few | TRBJ2-1 | TRBV7-8
CASSPPKGGTYEQYF | TGTGCCAGCAGCCCCCCCAAGGGGGGAACCTACGAGCAGTACTTC | . | once | TRBJ2-7 | TRBV7-3
CASSLDGLRGGLNEQFF | TGTGCCAGCAGCTTAGACGGGTTGCGGGGGGGCTTGAATGAGCAGTTCTTC | TRBD2 | . | TRBJ2-1 | TRBV7-3
CSARDLGRDGQETQYF | TGCAGTGCTAGAGACCTAGGACGGGACGGACAAGAGACCCAGTACTTC | . | . | TRBJ2-5 | TRBV20-1
CASSLLAGVDEQFF | TGTGCCAGCAGTTTACTAGCGGGGGTGGATGAGCAGTTCTTC | TRBD2 | many | TRBJ2-1 | TRBV7-2
CSARDRTGSYEQYF | TGCAGTGCTAGAGACCGGACAGGGAGCTACGAGCAGTACTTC | TRBD1 | once | TRBJ2-7 | TRBV20-1
CASSLGTSPLGEQFF | TGTGCCAGCAGTTTAGGGACTAGCCCGTTGGGTGAGCAGTTCTTC | TRBD2 | . | TRBJ2-1 | TRBV6-4
CASSDDSDNEQFF | TGTGCCAGCAGTGATGACAGCGACAATGAGCAGTTCTTC | . | few | TRBJ2-1 | TRBV2
CASSGDRESNQPQHF | TGTGCCAGCAGTGGGGACAGGGAAAGCAATCAGCCCCAGCATTTT | TRBD1 | . | TRBJ1-5 | TRBV12-3/TRBV12-4
CAIKGDGNTIYF | TGTGCCATCAAGGGAGACGGAAACACCATATATTTT | . | . | TRBJ1-3 | TRBV10-3
CASSDYGLLFF | TGTGCCAGCAGTGATTACGGGTTGCTGTTTTTT | . | few | TRBJ1-4 | TRBV11-2
CASSPTDFTDTQYF | TGTGCCAGCAGTCCGACAGATTTCACAGATACGCAGTATTTT | . | . | TRBJ2-3 | TRBV27
CASSEYDSPDNEQFF | TGTGCCAGCAGTGAATATGACAGCCCGGACAATGAGCAGTTCTTC | . | . | TRBJ2-1 | TRBV25-1
CASSLVRTAPNTGELFF | TGTGCCAGCAGCTTAGTCAGGACAGCACCGAACACCGGGGAGCTGTTTTTT | . | many | TRBJ2-2 | TRBV7-3
CVSSTDREDLVEQYF | TGTGTCAGCAGCACGGACAGGGAAGACCTTGTGGAGCAGTACTTC | TRBD1 | . | TRBJ2-7 | TRBV5-8
CASIPGGTGDNEQFF | TGTGCCAGCATCCCAGGGGGGACAGGGGACAATGAGCAGTTCTTC | TRBD1 | . | TRBJ2-1 | TRBV5-6
CASSGGQGSYGYTF | TGTGCCAGCAGTGGGGGACAGGGCTCCTATGGCTACACCTTC | TRBD1 | . | TRBJ1-2 | TRBV6-1
CASSPGDRGDTGELFF | TGTGCCAGCAGCCCTGGAGACAGGGGTGACACCGGGGAGCTGTTTTTT | TRBD1 | . | TRBJ2-2 | TRBV7-9
CASSQEGVAGASSYNEQFF | TGTGCCAGCAGCCAAGAAGGAGTAGCGGGGGCCTCCTCCTACAATGAGCAGTTCTTC | TRBD2 | once | TRBJ2-1 | TRBV3-1
CASSLGTERYTF | TGTGCCAGCAGTTTAGGTACAGAGAGGTACACCTTC | . | . | TRBJ1-2 | TRBV12-3/TRBV12-4
CASNGFQGASTGELFF | TGTGCCAGCAACGGGTTCCAGGGGGCGAGCACCGGGGAGCTGTTTTTT | TRBD1 | once | TRBJ2-2 | TRBV6-1
CASSINPWGGEKLFF | TGTGCCAGCAGCATAAACCCGTGGGGGGGGGAAAAACTGTTTTTT | . | many | TRBJ1-4 | TRBV7-2
CASSQDIGSNTEAFF | TGCGCCAGCAGCCAAGATATAGGCAGCAACACTGAAGCTTTCTTT | . | . | TRBJ1-1 | TRBV4-1
CASSLSNGNYGYTF | TGTGCCAGCAGTTTATCGAACGGCAACTATGGCTACACCTTC | . | . | TRBJ1-2 | TRBV27
CASSSQGMEANEQYF | TGTGCCAGCAGCTCCCAGGGGATGGAGGCGAACGAGCAGTACTTC | . | . | TRBJ2-7 | TRBV6-8
CSARQGLSETQYF | TGCAGTGCTAGACAGGGACTTAGCGAGACCCAGTACTTC | . | few | TRBJ2-5 | TRBV20-1
CASSLGGGGNTEAFF | TGTGCCAGCAGCTTAGGGGGGGGGGGAAACACTGAAGCTTTCTTT | . | many | TRBJ1-1 | TRBV7-8
CASSPRAMRGYEQFF | TGTGCCAGCAGCCCGCGGGCCATGCGGGGGTATGAGCAGTTCTTC | TRBD2 | few | TRBJ2-1 | TRBV7-6
CASSLDASPGNTIYF | TGTGCCAGCAGCTTAGACGCCTCACCCGGAAACACCATATATTTT | . | many | TRBJ1-3 | TRBV7-2
CASSSRGSGADTQYF | TGTGCCAGCAGCTCCCGGGGTAGCGGGGCAGATACGCAGTATTTT | TRBD2 | few | TRBJ2-3 | TRBV11-2